The 10 T cell receptor beta chains below all came from one sample that was sequenced in a study of blood T cell repertoires in COVID-19 (dated by TCRdb to 2018 to 2021). The library was prepared using the immunoSEQ multiplex PCR assay. Imported from immuneACCESS, the table was reduced by TCRdb to in-frame sequences with V and J called. These copies leave out some clones; in studies compared against another copy, an unresolved V gene accounts for under half, and the cause of the remainder is not known. The sample yields approximately 390,000 clones; approximately 90% were counted once. About 10% of the sample rests with the top ten. Sequencing was carried out using PBMCs or T cells enriched from blood (not recorded which). The receptor source for this set is a woman aged 50 to 60 who had recovered from COVID-19.

This clone was seen only once. The CDR3 loop reads CASSPGTRTYEQYF. The CDR3, as DNA: TGTGCCAGCAGTCCTGGGACACGGACCTACGAGCAGTACTTC. The chain employs TRBV11-3 and TRBJ2-7, with a tentative D call TRBD1 (6 bases). V dropped 6 bases and J dropped 2 bases, with 14 bases sitting between them. CDR1 and CDR2 (germline): SGHNT, YENEEA. The CDR3 runs to 14 residues.

The chain has TRBV28 and TRBJ1-2; no reliable D call. Trimming removed 8 bases at V and 1 base at J, with 11 bases between. Germline V gives CDR1 MDHEN, CDR2 SYDVKM. CDR3 length: 13 residues. The CDR3 here is CASGPGLNYGYTF. In DNA, the CDR3 is TGTGCCAGCGGGCCAGGCCTTAACTATGGCTACACCTTC.

This chain links TRBV6-5 with TRBJ1-5, with 8 bases identical to TRBD1. The germline V gene has CDR1 MNHEY and CDR2 SVGAGI. Unmatched junction bases numbered 3, after V lost 7 bases and J lost 1 base. CDR3 length equals 14 residues. The CDR3 DNA reads TGTGCCAGCACTTGGACAGGGAGCAATCAGCCCCAGCATTTT. Protein: CASTWTGSNQPQHF.

With respect to this clone: At one boundary the junction diverges from the germline segment, which might be a read error. The gene calls are TRBV7-8 and TRBJ1-2; 11 positions match TRBD1. The germline V gene encodes CDR1 SGHVS and CDR2 FQNEAQ. The CDR3 spans 17 residues. CDR3 sequence: CASSLRVIMGQGEGFKF. The CDR3 DNA reads as TGTGCCAGCAGCTTAAGAGTTATAATGGGACAGGGGGAGGGTTTCAAGTTC.

The chain employs TRBV7-2 and TRBJ2-3; D is possibly TRBD2 (6 bases). The germline CDR1 and CDR2 sequences are SGHTA and FQGNSA. This CDR3 region has 15 residues. The V and J ends lost 2 bases and 1 base respectively, with 10 bases between them. The CDR3 nucleotides read TGTGCCAGCAGCTTATTTCCGGGGGGCACAGATACGCAGTATTTT. Amino acid sequence: CASSLFPGGTDTQYF.

The rearrangement links TRBV7-2 to TRBJ1-5, with D tentatively TRBD1 (5 bases). Trimming took 2 bases from V and 2 from J, leaving 10 bases between them. CDR3 length: 15 residues. The germline gives CDR1 SGHTA, CDR2 FQGNSA. CDR3 DNA sequence: TGTGCCAGCAGCTTATCGACAGTTCGCAATCAGCCCCAGCATTTT. Encoded protein: CASSLSTVRNQPQHF.

The V call is TRBV4-2, the J call TRBJ1-2; 9 positions agree with TRBD1. Germline CDR1 is LGHNA and CDR2 is YNFKEQ. There are 16 residues in the CDR3. Trimming took 2 bases from V and 4 from J; bases not matched to a gene: 8. CDR3 sequence reads: CASSQWDRDSLYGYTF. The CDR3 coding sequence is TGTGCCAGCAGCCAATGGGACAGGGATTCCCTCTATGGCTACACCTTC.

This chain uses TRBV7-9 with TRBJ1-1; D unresolved. Trimming left V 0 bases short and J 8 bases short, with 13 bases between. The CDR3 length is 14 residues. CDR1 and CDR2 from the germline V gene are SEHNR and FQNEAQ (reference sequence). The CDR3 coding sequence is TGTGCCAGCAGCTTAGCGGGGAGGACGGTCGAAGCTTTCTTT. It yields the protein CASSLAGRTVEAFF. Drawing the rest from reference TRBV7-9 and TRBJ1-1, the complete variable domain is DTGVSQNPRHKITKRGQNVTFRCDPISEHNRLYWYRQTLGQGPEFLTYFQNEAQLEKSRLLSDRFSAERPKGSFSTLEIQRTEQGDSAMYLCASSLAGRTVEAFFGQGTRLTVV.

The rearrangement joins TRBV11-2 to TRBJ1-1; D not certain. Trimming pared 5 bases from V and 5 bases from J, leaving 15 bases between. From germline, CDR1 is SGHAT and CDR2 FQNNGV. The CDR3 has 14 residues. The chain's CDR3 is CASSPAADGTEAFF. The DNA of the CDR3 is TGTGCCAGCAGCCCCGCAGCGGACGGAACTGAAGCTTTCTTT. The full variable domain, with the rest looked up from reference TRBV11-2 and TRBJ1-1, is EAGVAQSPRYKIIEKRQSVAFWCNPISGHATLYWYQQILGQGPKLLIQFQNNGVVDDSQLPKDRFSAERLKGVDSTLKIQPAKLEDSAVYLCASSPAADGTEAFFGQGTRLTVV.

The V call is TRBV10-3, the J call TRBJ2-3; perhaps TRBD2 as D (6 bases). The ends were cut back, 11 bases at V and 2 bases at J, with 17 bases in the middle. Germline V gene data show CDR1 as ENHRY and CDR2 as SYGVKD. CDR3 length equals 14 residues. In nucleotides, the CDR3 is TGTGCCTCCAGACGGGGGAGAGACACAGATACGCAGTATTTT. This sequence encodes CASRRGRDTDTQYF.